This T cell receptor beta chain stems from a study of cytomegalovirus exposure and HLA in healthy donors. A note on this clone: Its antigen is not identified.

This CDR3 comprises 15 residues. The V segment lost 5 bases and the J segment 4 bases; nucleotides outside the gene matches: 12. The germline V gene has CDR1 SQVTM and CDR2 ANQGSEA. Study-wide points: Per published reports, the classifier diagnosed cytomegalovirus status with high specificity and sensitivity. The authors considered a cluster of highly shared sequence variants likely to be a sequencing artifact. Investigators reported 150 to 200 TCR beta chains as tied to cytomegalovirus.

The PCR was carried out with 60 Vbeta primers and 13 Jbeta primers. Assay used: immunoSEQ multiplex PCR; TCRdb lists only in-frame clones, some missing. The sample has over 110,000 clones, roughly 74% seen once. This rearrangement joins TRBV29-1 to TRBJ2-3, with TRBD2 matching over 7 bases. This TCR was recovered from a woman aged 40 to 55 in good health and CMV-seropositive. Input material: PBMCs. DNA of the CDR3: TGCAGCGTTCGGCCGCGGCTCGGGGGGTCAGATACGCAGTATTTT. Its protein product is CSVRPRLGGSDTQYF.